A selection of T cell receptor beta chains follows, all from one sample in a study of blood T cell repertoires in COVID-19. Data came from immunoSEQ multiplex PCR; TCRdb stores just in-frame clones and leaves some out. The repertoire holds roughly 75,000 clones, 75% to 95% seen once, with 6.9% in the top ten. Sequencing was carried out using peripheral blood. The receptors derive from a human donor in a cohort sampled during active COVID-19. Each CDR3 is given with its conserved first and last residue. The order of the fields is J gene, clone size, CDR3 length, D gene, V gene, CDR3 protein, CDR3 DNA. The D gene is left open where the match is weak. Size tells how often a clone was seen (once, few, many) or the class of an expanded clone, and some rows leave it out.

TRBJ2-7	-	16	TRBD2	TRBV4-1	CASSLLLAGGPYEQYF	TGCGCCAGCAGCCTCCTATTAGCGGGGGGACCCTACGAGCAGTACTTC
TRBJ2-1	once	13	-	TRBV3-1/TRBV3-2	CASSQGRGGEQFF	TGTGCCAGCAGCCAAGGAAGGGGTGGTGAGCAGTTCTTC
TRBJ1-2	-	13	-	TRBV5-1	CASSLDGEGGYTF	TGCGCCAGCAGCTTGGACGGGGAGGGTGGCTACACCTTC
TRBJ2-2	-	16	TRBD2	TRBV9	CASSYSGGAITGELFF	TGTGCCAGCAGCTATAGCGGGGGGGCTATCACCGGGGAGCTGTTTTTT
TRBJ1-2	-	15	-	TRBV5-5	CASSRQLEGYYGYTF	TGTGCCAGCAGCCGGCAGCTGGAGGGATACTATGGCTACACCTTC
TRBJ2-4	once	16	-	TRBV5-6	CASSSFQGGVKNIQYF	TGTGCCAGCAGCTCATTTCAGGGGGGTGTCAAAAACATTCAGTACTTC
TRBJ2-7	-	15	-	TRBV28	CASSPLRGSSYEQYF	TGTGCCAGCAGTCCCTTGAGGGGGAGCTCCTACGAGCAGTACTTC
TRBJ2-7	once	15	TRBD2	TRBV6-5	CASKQTSGGLYEQYF	TGTGCCAGCAAACAGACTAGCGGGGGCCTCTACGAGCAGTACTTC
TRBJ2-3	-	16	TRBD2	TRBV6-1	CASSGLAGGATDTQYF	TGTGCCAGCAGTGGACTAGCGGGGGGGGCAACAGATACGCAGTATTTT
TRBJ1-5	-	15	TRBD1	TRBV6-5	CASRPTGGGNQPQHF	TGTGCCAGTCGTCCGACAGGGGGCGGCAATCAGCCCCAGCATTTT
TRBJ2-5	-	13	-	TRBV18	CASSPSTGETQYF	TGTGCCAGCTCACCTTCGACCGGGGAGACCCAGTACTTC
TRBJ1-4	-	15	TRBD1	TRBV19	CASSTPGQRNEKLFF	TGTGCCAGTAGCACGCCGGGACAGAGGAATGAAAAACTGTTTTTT
TRBJ1-1	-	13	-	TRBV11-2	CASSLIGGTEAFF	TGTGCCAGCAGCTTAATAGGGGGCACTGAAGCTTTCTTT
TRBJ2-7	few	14	-	TRBV3-1/TRBV3-2	CASSLAGFDYEQYF	TGTGCCAGCAGCCTTGCGGGGTTTGACTACGAGCAGTACTTC
TRBJ2-3	-	18	TRBD2	TRBV10-1	CASSGDPVGLAGRDTQYF	TGCGCCAGCTCTGGAGACCCGGTAGGGCTAGCGGGGAGAGATACGCAGTATTTT
TRBJ2-3	-	13	-	TRBV11-3	CASSFQGTDTQYF	TGTGCCAGCAGCTTCCAGGGCACAGATACGCAGTATTTT
TRBJ2-2	-	15	TRBD1	TRBV28	CASSRDRALPGELFF	TGTGCCAGCAGTAGGGACAGGGCCCTTCCCGGGGAGCTGTTTTTT
TRBJ2-1	-	17	TRBD2	TRBV5-1	CASSLDPTSGGRDEQFF	TGCGCCAGCAGCTTGGACCCCACTAGCGGGGGGCGGGATGAGCAGTTCTTC
TRBJ2-3	-	19	TRBD2	TRBV10-3	CAISESGLAGGTSTDTQYF	TGTGCCATCAGTGAGTCAGGACTAGCGGGGGGGACCTCCACAGATACGCAGTATTTT
TRBJ1-1	-	12	TRBD1	TRBV5-4	CASSTGDTEAFF	TGTGCCAGCAGCACAGGGGACACTGAAGCTTTCTTT